This is a list of T cell receptor beta chains from one sample in a study of blood T cell repertoires in COVID-19. Repertoires were generated with immunoSEQ multiplex PCR, while TCRdb's copy carries only in-frame clones and drops some. The sample holds about 250,000 clones; about 83% are singletons and the top ten take roughly 6.2%. The sequenced sample consisted of peripheral blood. These TCRs come from an elderly woman with COVID-19, enrolled during active disease. Both conserved end residues are part of each CDR3. The order of the fields is clone size, J gene, V gene, D gene, CDR3 DNA, CDR3 protein. A D gene is named only where the DNA matches it firmly. Clone size is shown for a subset of rows, as once, few, many or a class of expanded clone.

clone_size: .
j_call: TRBJ2-7
v_call: TRBV20-1
d_call: .
cdr3_nt: TGCAGTGCTAGTTCTCGACGAAACGGGCTTCGGGGCTACGAGCAGTACTTC
cdr3_aa: CSASSRRNGLRGYEQYF

clone_size: .
j_call: TRBJ1-2
v_call: TRBV20-1
d_call: .
cdr3_nt: TGCAGTGCTAGAGATACTGATGGCTACACCTTC
cdr3_aa: CSARDTDGYTF

clone_size: .
j_call: TRBJ2-1
v_call: TRBV24-1
d_call: TRBD2
cdr3_nt: TGTGCCACCAGTGATTTAGGTCAGCGGGGGGCGGCGCTGGGGGAGCAGTTCTTC
cdr3_aa: CATSDLGQRGAALGEQFF

clone_size: .
j_call: TRBJ1-1
v_call: TRBV6-6
d_call: TRBD1
cdr3_nt: TGTGCCAGCAGTTACCAGGGGGCTGCTAACACTGAAGCTTTCTTT
cdr3_aa: CASSYQGAANTEAFF

clone_size: once
j_call: TRBJ1-2
v_call: TRBV29-1
d_call: TRBD1
cdr3_nt: TGCAGCTATAGAGCCGGGACAGACTATGGCTACACCTTC
cdr3_aa: CSYRAGTDYGYTF

clone_size: .
j_call: TRBJ1-4
v_call: TRBV28
d_call: TRBD1
cdr3_nt: TGTGCCAGCAGGAAGACAGGGGGTGGGATTCCAGGGGAAAAACTGTTTTTT
cdr3_aa: CASRKTGGGIPGEKLFF

clone_size: .
j_call: TRBJ2-7
v_call: TRBV12-3/TRBV12-4
d_call: .
cdr3_nt: TGTGCCAGCAGTTTAGATCGCGGCCGGGAGCAGTACTTC
cdr3_aa: CASSLDRGREQYF

clone_size: .
j_call: TRBJ1-4
v_call: TRBV30
d_call: TRBD1
cdr3_nt: TGTGCCTGGAGTCACCCTACAGGGGATTATGAAAAACTGTTTTTT
cdr3_aa: CAWSHPTGDYEKLFF

clone_size: .
j_call: TRBJ1-5
v_call: TRBV5-1
d_call: .
cdr3_nt: TGCGCCAGCAGCTTGGGAGGGCAGTCTGATCAGCCCCAGCATTTT
cdr3_aa: CASSLGGQSDQPQHF

clone_size: .
j_call: TRBJ1-2
v_call: TRBV29-1
d_call: .
cdr3_nt: TGCAGCGTTGGGGGAGACTATGGCTACACCTTC
cdr3_aa: CSVGGDYGYTF

clone_size: .
j_call: TRBJ2-3
v_call: TRBV9
d_call: TRBD1
cdr3_nt: TGTGCCAGCAGCTATCGACAGGGGGGAGATACGCAGTATTTT
cdr3_aa: CASSYRQGGDTQYF

clone_size: .
j_call: TRBJ2-1
v_call: TRBV11-2
d_call: TRBD2
cdr3_nt: TGTGCCAGCAGCGGACTAGCGACCGATGAGCAGTTCTTC
cdr3_aa: CASSGLATDEQFF

clone_size: .
j_call: TRBJ1-2
v_call: TRBV19
d_call: TRBD1
cdr3_nt: TGTGCCAGCAGGGACAGTACTAACTATGGCTACACCTTC
cdr3_aa: CASRDSTNYGYTF

clone_size: .
j_call: TRBJ2-7
v_call: TRBV11-2
d_call: TRBD1
cdr3_nt: TGTGCCAGCAGCCGCCCCGGACAGGTGAGCTCCTACGAGCAGTACTTC
cdr3_aa: CASSRPGQVSSYEQYF

clone_size: once
j_call: TRBJ1-4
v_call: TRBV19
d_call: TRBD1
cdr3_nt: TGTGCCAGTAGTTCCACAGGGGGTGGTAATGAAAAACTGTTTTTT
cdr3_aa: CASSSTGGGNEKLFF

clone_size: .
j_call: TRBJ1-2
v_call: TRBV10-3
d_call: .
cdr3_nt: TGTGCCATCAGTGAGTCTTTGGCGACGGGCTATGGCTACACCTTC
cdr3_aa: CAISESLATGYGYTF

clone_size: .
j_call: TRBJ2-7
v_call: TRBV6-5
d_call: .
cdr3_nt: TGTGCCAGCAGTTACTCGATATATGGGGGGTTATACGAGCAGTACTTC
cdr3_aa: CASSYSIYGGLYEQYF

clone_size: .
j_call: TRBJ1-6
v_call: TRBV2
d_call: TRBD1
cdr3_nt: TGTGCCAGCAGTGTAGGACAGGGGGATGGCTCACCCCTCCACTTT
cdr3_aa: CASSVGQGDGSPLHF

clone_size: .
j_call: TRBJ1-6
v_call: TRBV6-5
d_call: .
cdr3_nt: TGTGCCAGCAGTTACTCGACAGCGGGAGCCCTCCACTTT
cdr3_aa: CASSYSTAGALHF

clone_size: .
j_call: TRBJ2-3
v_call: TRBV5-8
d_call: .
cdr3_nt: TGTGCCAGCAGCCTGGGAGTGATCACAGATACGCAGTATTTT
cdr3_aa: CASSLGVITDTQYF

clone_size: .
j_call: TRBJ2-3
v_call: TRBV5-5
d_call: TRBD1
cdr3_nt: TGTGCCAGCAGCGCGGACAGGTTCACAGATACGCAGTATTTT
cdr3_aa: CASSADRFTDTQYF

clone_size: once
j_call: TRBJ1-2
v_call: TRBV6-5
d_call: .
cdr3_nt: TGTGCCACCCGGACGGGACTGAACTATGGCTACACCTTC
cdr3_aa: CATRTGLNYGYTF

clone_size: .
j_call: TRBJ1-6
v_call: TRBV27
d_call: TRBD1
cdr3_nt: TGTGCCAGCAGTTTGTCTCCGGGACAGGGGGTCTTTCCCTATAATTCACCCCTCCACTTT
cdr3_aa: CASSLSPGQGVFPYNSPLHF

clone_size: few
j_call: TRBJ1-2
v_call: TRBV6-5
d_call: TRBD1
cdr3_nt: TGTGCCAGCAGTCGACAGGGAAGGGGCACGTATGGCTACACCTTC
cdr3_aa: CASSRQGRGTYGYTF

clone_size: once
j_call: TRBJ1-4
v_call: TRBV7-8
d_call: .
cdr3_nt: TGTGCCAGCAGCTTAAAAATCAGGGGAGCAACTAATGAAAAACTGTTTTTT
cdr3_aa: CASSLKIRGATNEKLFF

clone_size: once
j_call: TRBJ2-7
v_call: TRBV2
d_call: TRBD1
cdr3_nt: TGTGCCAGCAGGGGGACAGGGTCCTACGAGCAGTACTTC
cdr3_aa: CASRGTGSYEQYF

clone_size: .
j_call: TRBJ2-1
v_call: TRBV7-9
d_call: TRBD2
cdr3_nt: TGTGCCAGCAGCGGTCGGGGGGGCCTATACAATGAGCAGTTCTTC
cdr3_aa: CASSGRGGLYNEQFF

clone_size: .
j_call: TRBJ2-5
v_call: TRBV11-1
d_call: .
cdr3_nt: TGTGCCAGCAGCCTCCAAGAGACCCAGTACTTC
cdr3_aa: CASSLQETQYF

clone_size: .
j_call: TRBJ2-2
v_call: TRBV5-6
d_call: .
cdr3_nt: TGTGCCAGCAGCCCGGTCGGGGTGAACACCGGGGAGCTGTTTTTT
cdr3_aa: CASSPVGVNTGELFF

clone_size: .
j_call: TRBJ1-1
v_call: TRBV5-1
d_call: .
cdr3_nt: TGCGCCAGCAGCCCTGCCCCGGGGAACACTGAAGCTTTCTTT
cdr3_aa: CASSPAPGNTEAFF

clone_size: few
j_call: TRBJ1-2
v_call: TRBV10-3
d_call: .
cdr3_nt: TGTGCCATCAGTGAACGAGGAGGGGATGGGAATGGCTACACCTTC
cdr3_aa: CAISERGGDGNGYTF

clone_size: .
j_call: TRBJ2-7
v_call: TRBV28
d_call: TRBD1
cdr3_nt: TGTGCCAGCAGTCTTCCGGGACAGCCAAAGCAGTACTTC
cdr3_aa: CASSLPGQPKQYF

clone_size: .
j_call: TRBJ2-3
v_call: TRBV18
d_call: .
cdr3_nt: TGTGCCAGCTCACCAACGCGAGATACGCAGTATTTT
cdr3_aa: CASSPTRDTQYF

clone_size: few
j_call: TRBJ1-4
v_call: TRBV30
d_call: TRBD1
cdr3_nt: TGTGCCTGGAGTGTCGCGGGAGGGGGCCTCAATGAAAAACTGTTTTTT
cdr3_aa: CAWSVAGGGLNEKLFF

clone_size: .
j_call: TRBJ1-1
v_call: TRBV28
d_call: TRBD1
cdr3_nt: TGTGCCAGCAGTCGGGCCGACCGGGACAGTATTAACACTGAAGCTTTCTTT
cdr3_aa: CASSRADRDSINTEAFF

clone_size: .
j_call: TRBJ2-3
v_call: TRBV11-3
d_call: TRBD2
cdr3_nt: TGTGCCAGCAGCTTTGGGACTAGCGGGAGCACAGATACGCAGTATTTT
cdr3_aa: CASSFGTSGSTDTQYF

clone_size: few
j_call: TRBJ1-5
v_call: TRBV3-1/TRBV3-2
d_call: TRBD1
cdr3_nt: TGTGCCAGCAGTCAGGGGGCACTAAATCAGCCCCAGCATTTT
cdr3_aa: CASSQGALNQPQHF

clone_size: .
j_call: TRBJ1-1
v_call: TRBV6-5
d_call: TRBD1
cdr3_nt: TGTGCCGGGCAGGGACAGGGGAACACTGAAGCTTTCTTT
cdr3_aa: CAGQGQGNTEAFF

clone_size: .
j_call: TRBJ1-1
v_call: TRBV7-2
d_call: TRBD1
cdr3_nt: TGTGCCAGCAGCGTGGACAGGGACACTGAAGCTTTCTTT
cdr3_aa: CASSVDRDTEAFF

clone_size: .
j_call: TRBJ1-1
v_call: TRBV2
d_call: .
cdr3_nt: TGTGCCAGCAGCCTAACAGGGAGCGGAACGGCTGAAGCTTTCTTT
cdr3_aa: CASSLTGSGTAEAFF

clone_size: .
j_call: TRBJ2-5
v_call: TRBV28
d_call: .
cdr3_nt: TGTGCCAGCAGTTTATGGGGCCGAGAGACCCAGTACTTC
cdr3_aa: CASSLWGRETQYF

clone_size: .
j_call: TRBJ2-7
v_call: TRBV11-2
d_call: .
cdr3_nt: TGTGCCAGCAGCTTAGTTCAGGGGTACGAGCAGTACTTC
cdr3_aa: CASSLVQGYEQYF

clone_size: .
j_call: TRBJ2-5
v_call: TRBV3-1/TRBV3-2
d_call: TRBD2
cdr3_nt: TGTGCCAGCAGCCAGGGCCTACGGGGCGGGGGAGAGACCCAGTACTTC
cdr3_aa: CASSQGLRGGGETQYF

clone_size: .
j_call: TRBJ1-1
v_call: TRBV25-1
d_call: .
cdr3_nt: TGTGCCAGTTCCTTGGGGGGGAACACTGAAGCTTTCTTT
cdr3_aa: CASSLGGNTEAFF

clone_size: .
j_call: TRBJ2-7
v_call: TRBV6-2/TRBV6-3
d_call: .
cdr3_nt: TGTGCCAGCAGTTACTCGATCGGTTCAGGAGGGAACTACGAGCAGTACTTC
cdr3_aa: CASSYSIGSGGNYEQYF

clone_size: .
j_call: TRBJ2-6
v_call: TRBV9
d_call: .
cdr3_nt: TGTGCCAGCAGCGTACAGGGTACGGGGGCCAACGTCCTGACTTTC
cdr3_aa: CASSVQGTGANVLTF

clone_size: .
j_call: TRBJ1-4
v_call: TRBV12-3/TRBV12-4
d_call: .
cdr3_nt: TGTGCCAGCAGTTTCCAGGGTAATGAAAAACTGTTTTTT
cdr3_aa: CASSFQGNEKLFF

clone_size: .
j_call: TRBJ2-7
v_call: TRBV30
d_call: TRBD1
cdr3_nt: TGTGCCTGTACCGGACAGGGGAGAATGGGCGAGCAGTACTTC
cdr3_aa: CACTGQGRMGEQYF

clone_size: .
j_call: TRBJ2-4
v_call: TRBV5-1
d_call: TRBD1
cdr3_nt: TGCGCCAGCAGCTTTACTACTAACCTAGGGACAGGTAGAAACATTCAGTACTTC
cdr3_aa: CASSFTTNLGTGRNIQYF

clone_size: .
j_call: TRBJ1-5
v_call: TRBV28
d_call: .
cdr3_nt: TGTGCCAGCAGTCTATGGGCCCAGCCCCAGCATTTT
cdr3_aa: CASSLWAQPQHF

clone_size: .
j_call: TRBJ1-3
v_call: TRBV28
d_call: .
cdr3_nt: TGTGCCAGCAGTTTAGTCTCCCTATTTCGAAACACCATATATTTT
cdr3_aa: CASSLVSLFRNTIYF

clone_size: .
j_call: TRBJ1-6
v_call: TRBV9
d_call: .
cdr3_nt: TGTGCCAGCAGCCCCACAGGTGTCGAAAATTCACCCCTCCACTTT
cdr3_aa: CASSPTGVENSPLHF

clone_size: .
j_call: TRBJ1-4
v_call: TRBV28
d_call: TRBD1
cdr3_nt: TGTGCCAGCAGTTTATGGCAGGGGGATGAAAAACTGTTTTTT
cdr3_aa: CASSLWQGDEKLFF

clone_size: .
j_call: TRBJ2-1
v_call: TRBV5-1
d_call: TRBD2
cdr3_nt: TGCGCCAGCAGCTCGGGGGGGCGGAATGAGCAGTTCTTC
cdr3_aa: CASSSGGRNEQFF

clone_size: .
j_call: TRBJ1-4
v_call: TRBV5-1
d_call: .
cdr3_nt: TGCGCCAGCAGCTTGTCAACAGGCCTACCGGAAAAACTGTTTTTT
cdr3_aa: CASSLSTGLPEKLFF